One sample yielded the 26 T cell receptor beta chains listed below, sequenced in a study of OX40 agonist ivuxolimab in advanced cancers. Libraries were prepared by immunoSEQ multiplex PCR; TCRdb keeps only in-frame clonotypes and omits some of them. The sample includes about 64,000 clones, more than 75% seen only once; the top ten take about 3%. The input for sequencing was CD4+ or CD8+ T cells sorted from blood, taken in a trial of the OX40 agonist ivuxolimab. Receptor source: an adult with an advanced solid tumor such as melanoma, head and neck, liver or kidney cancer.

The gene calls are TRBV2 and TRBJ1-2; D unresolved. This CDR3 region has 14 residues. CDR1 SNHLY and CDR2 FYNNEI come from the germline V gene. V gave up 4 bases and J gave up 2 bases, with 11 bases separating them. The CDR3 nucleotides read TGTGCCAGCAGTGCATCTCAGGCGAACTATGGCTACACCTTC. As protein: CASSASQANYGYTF.

The V and J genes are TRBV7-2 and TRBJ2-7; D may match TRBD1 or TRBD2 (5 bases each). Germline V gives CDR1 SGHTA, CDR2 FQGNSA. The CDR3 is made up of 14 amino acids. Trimming shortened V by 3 bases and J by 7 bases, and 16 bases separated the two germline ends. The CDR3 DNA reads TGTGCCAGCAGCTTCGGCCCAGGGAGAGGGGAGCAGTACTTC. Protein product: CASSFGPGRGEQYF. Drawing the rest from reference TRBV7-2 and TRBJ2-7, the complete variable domain is GAGVSQSPSNKVTEKGKDVELRCDPISGHTALYWYRQSLGQGLEFLIYFQGNSAPDKSGLPSDRFSAERTGGSVSTLTIQRTQQEDSAVYLCASSFGPGRGEQYFGPGTRLTVT.

V and J are TRBV11-1 and TRBJ1-1; tentatively, D is TRBD1 (5 bases). Germline loops: CDR1 SGHAT, CDR2 FQDESV (reference sequence). V lost 1 base, J lost 7 bases, and 10 bases lay in between. The CDR3 has 13 residues. The DNA for the CDR3 is TGTGCCAGCAGCTTAGGAGGGGATGGTGAAGCTTTCTTT. Its translation: CASSLGGDGEAFF.

A few counts support this clone. The chain employs TRBV7-2 and TRBJ1-5; D is possibly TRBD1 (6 bases). From germline, CDR1 is SGHTA and CDR2 FQGNSA. V was clipped by 2 bases and J by 6 bases, with 11 bases between them. The CDR3 totals 14 residues. CDR3 residues: CASSLTQGGQPQHF. CDR3 DNA sequence: TGTGCCAGCAGCTTAACACAGGGAGGTCAGCCCCAGCATTTT.

The chain is built from TRBV19 and TRBJ2-1; D is unresolved. Germline V gene data show CDR1 as LNHDA and CDR2 as SQIVND (reference sequence). With 1 base removed from V and 6 bases from J, the gap between germline ends came to 7 bases. CDR3 length equals 13 residues. The CDR3 reads CASSIVPGNEQFF. Here the CDR3 DNA reads TGTGCCAGTAGTATAGTCCCCGGCAATGAGCAGTTCTTC. The full variable domain, its missing parts supplied by reference TRBV19 and TRBJ2-1, is DGGITQSPKYLFRKEGQNVTLSCEQNLNHDAMYWYRQDPGQGLRLIYYSQIVNDFQKGDIAEGYSVSREKKESFPLTVTSAQKNPTAFYLCASSIVPGNEQFFGPGTRLTVL.

The chain carries TRBV30 and TRBJ1-1, with D perhaps TRBD1 (6 bases). The length of the CDR3 is 13 residues. Germline V gene lookup returns CDR1 GTSNPN and CDR2 SVGIG (reference sequence). Trimming pared 5 bases from V and 1 base from J, leaving 11 bases between. The CDR3 bases are TGTGCCTGGTCAGGGGACCAGAACACTGAAGCTTTCTTT. This gives the protein CAWSGDQNTEAFF.

V gene TRBV5-4 combines with J gene TRBJ2-5; a possible D gene is TRBD1 (5 bases). Trimming pared 2 bases from V and 4 bases from J, leaving 15 bases between. The CDR3 extends over 15 amino acids. Germline V CDR1 and CDR2: SGHNT, YYREEE (reference sequence). The CDR3 reads CASSFRQFQTETQYF. CDR3 nucleotide sequence: TGTGCCAGCAGCTTCAGACAGTTTCAGACAGAGACCCAGTACTTC.

The V gene is TRBV6-6, the J gene TRBJ1-1, with D unclear. Trimming removed 3 bases from V and 7 bases from J, with 12 bases in between. The CDR3 runs to 13 residues. Per germline, CDR1 MNHNY and CDR2 SVGAGI (reference sequence). CDR3: CASSYSSYGEAFF. The CDR3 DNA reads TGTGCCAGCAGTTATTCCTCCTACGGTGAAGCTTTCTTT.

The V call is TRBV7-6, the J call TRBJ2-7; possibly TRBD2 for D (5 bases). CDR3 length: 12 amino acids. V lost 2 bases to trimming and J lost 6 bases, with 8 bases between them. CDR1 and CDR2 from the germline V gene are SGHVS and FNYEAQ. For the CDR3, the DNA is TGTGCCAGCAGCTTATTCGAGGGCGAGCAGTACTTC. Its translation: CASSLFEGEQYF.

The chain employs TRBV6-6 and TRBJ2-2; perhaps D is TRBD1 or TRBD2 (6 bases each). This CDR3 comprises 14 residues. Trimming removed 8 bases at V and 4 bases at J, with 14 bases between. Germline V gene lookup returns CDR1 MNHNY and CDR2 SVGAGI (reference sequence). For the CDR3, the DNA is TGTGCCAGCGCCGAGGGGGGAGGCACCGGGGAGCTGTTTTTT. Residues: CASAEGGGTGELFF.

This clone came up a few times. This rearrangement joins TRBV4-1 to TRBJ2-2; 10 positions agree with TRBD2. The germline V gene encodes CDR1 MGHRA and CDR2 YSYEKL. The length of the CDR3 is 16 residues. The V and J ends lost 4 bases and 6 bases, in that order; junction bases with no gene match: 8. The CDR3 reads CASSPSGGQKSGELFF. The CDR3 nucleotides are TGCGCCAGCAGCCCTAGCGGGGGCCAGAAGTCCGGGGAGCTGTTTTTT.

This clone was observed once. The chain links TRBV10-3 to TRBJ2-5, with 11 nucleotides matching TRBD2. Per the germline V gene, CDR1 is ENHRY and CDR2 is SYGVKD. The V and J ends lost 8 bases and 6 bases, in that order; junction bases with no gene match: 5. The CDR3 has 13 residues. In nucleotides, the CDR3 is TGTGCCATCGGGGGACTAGCGGTAAAGACCCAGTACTTC. Translating gives CAIGGLAVKTQYF.

V usage is TRBV27 and J usage is TRBJ1-6; D call uncertain. The CDR3 extends over 16 amino acids. Trimming left V 2 bases short and J 0 bases short, with 8 bases between. Germline V CDR1 and CDR2: MNHEY, SMNVEV (reference sequence). CDR3 bases: TGTGCCAGCAGTTTAAGCCAGAGCTCCTATAATTCACCCCTCCACTTT. Translating gives CASSLSQSSYNSPLHF.

The chain uses TRBV4-1 and TRBJ1-6, with TRBD1 identical over 9 bases. CDR3 size: 16 residues. Trimming cost V 3 bases and J 3 bases; bases outside gene matches: 3. CDR1 is MGHRA, CDR2 YSYEKL, per germline. DNA for the CDR3: TGCGCCAGCAGCCACCCGGACAGGGGCTATAATTCACCCCTCCACTTT. This translates into CASSHPDRGYNSPLHF.

The V call is TRBV6-1, the J call TRBJ2-5, with TRBD2 matching 9 bases. Gene TRBJ2-7 matches the end of the DNA better, so the J call may be wrong. Looked up from germline, CDR1 is MNHNS and CDR2 is SASEGT. The CDR3 is 15 amino acids. The DNA for the CDR3 is TGTGCCAGCAGTGAAATAGCGGGAGCCGCCTACGAGCAGTACTTC. This codes for CASSEIAGAAYEQYF.

This clone occurred a few times. The V and J genes are TRBV10-3 and TRBJ1-1, with D tentatively TRBD1 (6 bases). Trimming shortened V by 2 bases and J by 1 base, and 8 bases separated the two germline ends. Germline CDR1 reads ENHRY; CDR2 reads SYGVKD. The CDR3 totals 14 residues. The CDR3 reads CAISEPGQNTEAFF. In DNA form, the CDR3 reads TGTGCCATCAGTGAGCCGGGACAGAACACTGAAGCTTTCTTT.

J is TRBJ2-7 and V is TRBV14; 7 bases fit TRBD2. CDR3 length: 13 residues. Germline assignment: CDR1 SGHDN and CDR2 FVKESK. V shed 3 bases and J 5 bases; nucleotides not matched to a gene: 4. The CDR3 protein is CASSQGGFDEQYF. Here the CDR3 DNA reads TGTGCCAGCAGCCAGGGGGGGTTCGACGAGCAGTACTTC.

V usage is TRBV5-1 and J usage is TRBJ2-6; 7 positions agree with TRBD1. The CDR3 is 13 residues long. J was trimmed by 13 bases and V by 1 base; bases with no gene match: 5. Germline V gene lookup returns CDR1 SGHRS and CDR2 YFSETQ. The DNA of the CDR3 is TGCGCCAGCAGCTTGTCTCCAGGGGGAGTCCTGACTTTC. Encoded protein: CASSLSPGGVLTF.

V is TRBV2 and J is TRBJ1-6; D not resolved. The CDR3 is 16 residues long. Trimming left V 5 bases short and J 7 bases short, with 18 bases between. Germline V gene data show CDR1 as SNHLY and CDR2 as FYNNEI. The CDR3, as DNA: TGTGCCAGCAGTCTATCGACGACCAGGTGGAATTCACCCCTCCACTTT. Translation gives CASSLSTTRWNSPLHF.

V gene TRBV10-3 combines with J gene TRBJ2-7; D is perhaps TRBD1 (6 bases). Germline values: CDR1 ENHRY, CDR2 SYGVKD. The CDR3 spans 13 residues. Between the trimmed V and J ends, which lost 11 bases and 5 bases, there was a span of 19 bases. As DNA, the CDR3 is TGTGCCGCCGGGGAACTGAGGACAGACGAGCAGTACTTC. Its translation is CAAGELRTDEQYF.

J is TRBJ2-5 and V is TRBV4-1, with 8 bases matching TRBD2. The germline gives CDR1 MGHRA, CDR2 YSYEKL. This CDR3 region has 16 residues. V shed 4 bases and J 5 bases; nucleotides not matched to a gene: 12. CDR3: CASSRGSGGGWETQYF. The DNA of the CDR3 is TGCGCCAGCAGCCGAGGAAGCGGGGGAGGTTGGGAGACCCAGTACTTC.

This clone was seen only a few times. The V call is TRBV7-9, the J call TRBJ1-2; 9 bases agree with TRBD1. CDR1 and CDR2 (germline): SEHNR, FQNEAQ (reference sequence). There are 14 residues in the CDR3. Trimming at V came to 5 bases and at J to 3 bases, leaving 4 bases not matched to a gene. CDR3 amino acids: CASSPGTGYYGYTF. The CDR3 DNA follows: TGTGCCAGCAGCCCGGGGACAGGGTACTATGGCTACACCTTC.

This clone was seen only once. The chain recombines TRBV7-2 with TRBJ2-1; 10 bases line up with TRBD2. CDR1 and CDR2 from the germline V gene are SGHTA and FQGNSA. J was trimmed by 9 bases and V by 7 bases; bases with no gene match: 18. The CDR3 covers 17 residues. The CDR3 bases are TGTGCCAGCAACATCTACCCCCGCAGCGGGAGGGGTGGTGAGCAGTTCTTC. Translation gives CASNIYPRSGRGGEQFF.

The chain couples TRBV28 to TRBJ2-5, with D possibly matching TRBD1 (5 bases). The ends were cut back, 10 bases at V and 7 bases at J, with 25 bases in the middle. From germline, CDR1 is MDHEN and CDR2 SYDVKM. This CDR3 spans 15 amino acids. The CDR3 nucleotides read TGTGCCACCAACCGAAGGACACCTGTGTTGAGGACCCAGTACTTC. It codes for CATNRRTPVLRTQYF.

This rearrangement joins TRBV27 to TRBJ2-1, with D possibly matching TRBD2 (5 bases). The CDR3 covers 13 residues. Trimming left V 5 bases short and J 3 bases short, with 8 bases between. The germline V gene has CDR1 MNHEY and CDR2 SMNVEV (reference sequence). The CDR3 region has the DNA TGTGCCAGCAGTCTCCGGGACTACAATGAGCAGTTCTTC. Residues: CASSLRDYNEQFF.

This clone is a singleton in its sample. The chain employs TRBV30 and TRBJ2-2, with TRBD2 matching 7 bases. The CDR3 totals 16 residues. Germline trimming cut 4 bases from V and 5 bases from J; bases unmatched to any gene: 13. Germline CDR1 and CDR2: GTSNPN and SVGIG (reference sequence). Written as DNA, the CDR3 is TGTGCCTGGATATCCGGGAGGAGAACTAGAACCGGGGAGCTGTTTTTT. Residues: CAWISGRRTRTGELFF. Full variable domain (outside the CDR3, taken from reference TRBV30 and TRBJ2-2): SQTIHQWPATLVQPVGSPLSLECTVEGTSNPNLYWYRQAAGRGLQLLFYSVGIGQISSEVPQNLSASRPQDRQFILSSKKLLLSDSGFYLCAWISGRRTRTGELFFGEGSRLTVL.